Listed here are 12 T cell receptor beta chains from one sample, sequenced in a study of T cell repertoires in ileal Crohn's disease. Measured with immunoSEQ multiplex PCR; TCRdb has only the in-frame clones, and not every one. In the table there are some 60,000 clones, about 88% of which are singletons. As to time point: neoterminal ileum biopsy at postoperative endoscopy, about 6 months after surgery. Specimen: ileal tissue. Receptor source: an adult with Crohn's disease.

The gene calls are TRBV29-1 and TRBJ1-1; 8 nucleotides match TRBD1. This CDR3 spans 12 amino acids. From germline, CDR1 is SQVTM and CDR2 ANQGSEA. V was clipped by 7 bases and J by 6 bases; unmatched bases: 7. In DNA, the CDR3 is TGCAGCGCGAGAGACAGGGGACCTGAAGCTTTCTTT. As protein: CSARDRGPEAFF.

The genes are TRBV4-3 and TRBJ2-7; D not resolved. The CDR3 consists of 14 residues. The V end was cut by 0 bases, the J end by 6 bases, with 12 bases between. The germline V gene has CDR1 LGHNA and CDR2 YSLEER. The CDR3 DNA sequence: TGCGCCAGCAGCCAAGATGCAGGATTTACCGAGCAGTACTTC. Its translation: CASSQDAGFTEQYF.

V usage is TRBV7-9 and J usage is TRBJ1-1; no clear D gene. There are 12 residues in the CDR3. The germline V and J ends were trimmed by 5 bases and 5 bases, with 9 bases remaining between them. The V gene's germline CDR1 is SEHNR and CDR2 FQNEAQ (reference sequence). CDR3 residues: CASSLPRTEAFF. CDR3 in DNA: TGTGCCAGCAGCCTTCCGCGGACTGAAGCTTTCTTT.

The chain has TRBV5-6 and TRBJ2-3, with D possibly TRBD1 on 5 matching bases. The germline V and J ends were trimmed by 4 bases and 1 base, with 7 bases remaining between them. The germline gives CDR1 SGHDT, CDR2 YYEEEE. The CDR3 length is 13 residues. Here the CDR3 DNA reads TGTGCCAGCAGCGGGGCGGGCACAGATACGCAGTATTTT. Translation: CASSGAGTDTQYF. The entire variable domain, with the rest obtained from reference TRBV5-6 and TRBJ2-3, is as follows: DAGVTQSPTHLIKTRGQQVTLRCSPKSGHDTVSWYQQALGQGPQFIFQYYEEEERQRGNFPDRFSGHQFPNYSSELNVNALLLGDSALYLCASSGAGTDTQYFGPGTRLTVL.

The rearrangement links TRBV7-9 to TRBJ1-2; possible D gene TRBD1, 5 bases. Trimming shortened V by 6 bases and J by 4 bases, and 24 bases separated the two germline ends. There are 17 residues in the CDR3. Germline V gene data show CDR1 as SEHNR and CDR2 as FQNEAQ (reference sequence). The CDR3 loop reads CASRMFKTQGSSYGYTF. As DNA, the CDR3 is TGTGCCAGCAGAATGTTTAAGACGCAGGGATCCTCCTATGGCTACACCTTC.

CDR3 nucleotides: TGTGCCTGGAGTCCCGCGGGATATGGACAGGGCAATCAGCCCCAGCATTTT. This gives the protein CAWSPAGYGQGNQPQHF. The chain joins TRBV30 to TRBJ1-5, with TRBD1 matching over 7 bases. Germline-derived CDR1 and CDR2 are GTSNPN and SVGIG (reference sequence). This CDR3 has 17 residues. Germline trimming cut 2 bases from V and 2 bases from J; bases unmatched to any gene: 12.

The gene calls are TRBV4-1 and TRBJ1-2, with 7 bases identical to TRBD1. J was trimmed by 5 bases and V by 2 bases; bases with no gene match: 11. Germline CDR1 reads MGHRA; CDR2 reads YSYEKL. This CDR3 contains 16 residues. CDR3 bases: TGCGCCAGCAGCCAACCCAGGGGGGCCGGACGTTATGGCTACACCTTC. Translation: CASSQPRGAGRYGYTF.

The genes are TRBV11-2 and TRBJ2-1, with TRBD1 matching over 7 bases. This CDR3 is built from 15 residues. V dropped 7 bases and J dropped 3; count of bases not matched to a gene: 9. The germline V gene encodes CDR1 SGHAT and CDR2 FQNNGV. The CDR3 nucleotides read TGTGCCAGCAAGTGGGCCACAGGGGTCTACAATGAGCAGTTCTTC. Amino acids: CASKWATGVYNEQFF.

The rearrangement links TRBV4-3 to TRBJ2-6, with 8 positions matching TRBD1. CDR3 size: 19 residues. V was pared by 0 bases and J by 2 bases, with 9 bases of the junction left unmatched. Germline loops: CDR1 LGHNA, CDR2 YSLEER. The CDR3, as DNA: TGCGCCAGCAGCCAAGATGCCCCAGGGGGCTTGGCTGGGGCCAACGTCCTGACTTTC. As protein: CASSQDAPGGLAGANVLTF.

The gene calls are TRBV11-3 and TRBJ1-1; no reliable D call. The germline V gene encodes CDR1 SGHNT and CDR2 YENEEA. The CDR3 has 15 residues. V shed 6 bases and J shed 4 bases, with 18 bases lying between them. The CDR3 bases are TGTGCCAGCAGTCCTGTGCCGGGTGCGAGCACTGAAGCTTTCTTT. Translating gives CASSPVPGASTEAFF.

The gene calls are TRBV7-3 and TRBJ1-3; 10 nucleotides align to TRBD1. J was trimmed by 0 bases and V by 3 bases; bases with no gene match: 5. CDR1 SGHTA and CDR2 FQGTGA come from the germline V gene. The CDR3 is 17 amino acids. The chain's CDR3 is CASSLTGGSSSGNTIYF. DNA for the CDR3: TGTGCCAGCAGCTTGACAGGGGGCTCAAGCTCTGGAAACACCATATATTTT.

The chain is built from TRBV5-1 and TRBJ2-2, with 14 bases fitting TRBD2. The CDR3 length is 18 residues. V trimming: 1 base; J trimming: 7 bases; junction bases outside the gene matches: 9. The germline CDR1 and CDR2 sequences are SGHRS and YFSETQ. The CDR3, as DNA: TGCGCCAGCAGCTTGACGGGACTAGCGGGGGAGTGGCGCGGGGAGCTGTTTTTT. Translated: CASSLTGLAGEWRGELFF. The full variable domain, completed using reference TRBV5-1 and TRBJ2-2, is KAGVTQTPRYLIKTRGQQVTLSCSPISGHRSVSWYQQTPGQGLQFLFEYFSETQRNKGNFPGRFSGRQFSNSRSEMNVSTLELGDSALYLCASSLTGLAGEWRGELFFGEGSRLTVL.